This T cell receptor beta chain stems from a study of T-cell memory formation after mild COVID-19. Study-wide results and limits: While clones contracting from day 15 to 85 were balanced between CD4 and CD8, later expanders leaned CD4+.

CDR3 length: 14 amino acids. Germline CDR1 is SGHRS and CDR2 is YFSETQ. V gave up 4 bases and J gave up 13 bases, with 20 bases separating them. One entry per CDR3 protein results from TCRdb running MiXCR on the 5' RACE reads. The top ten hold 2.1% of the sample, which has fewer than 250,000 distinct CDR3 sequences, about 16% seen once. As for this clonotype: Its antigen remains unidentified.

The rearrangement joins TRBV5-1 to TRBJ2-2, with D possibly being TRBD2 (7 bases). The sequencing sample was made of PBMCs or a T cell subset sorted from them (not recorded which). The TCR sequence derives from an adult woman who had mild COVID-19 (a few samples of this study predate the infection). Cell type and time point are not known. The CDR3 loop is CASSPPGGHFWLFF. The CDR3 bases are TGCGCCAGCAGCCCCCCCGGGGGGCACTTCTGGCTGTTTTTT.